This T cell receptor beta chain was obtained from a study of cytomegalovirus exposure and HLA in healthy donors (dated by TCRdb to about 2017). Describing the broader study: An earlier analysis of roughly 610 of the donors reported around 280 Gb of sequence data and around 100 million unique TCR beta sequences obtained from roughly 180 million T cells. An early release covering more than 500 HLA-typed donors comprised about 300 gigabases of sequencing data and roughly 86 million unique TCR sequences. Among the approximately 420 genotyped donors, approximately 81% belonged to the genetic ancestry cluster associated with self-reported Caucasian donors. The study aimed to test whether cataloging public T cell receptors could reveal signatures of past pathogen exposure. The T cell repertoires of 666 subjects were profiled by immunosequencing and related to cytomegalovirus serostatus. In addition to the first cohort of 666 subjects, a separate validation cohort of 100 to 150 different subjects was used. The study combined high-throughput TCR immunosequencing, statistical association of individual TCRs with disease status, and machine learning to predict cytomegalovirus infection status. A later analysis re-analyzed previously published TCR beta repertoires from 666 donors and added high-resolution HLA genotyping to study TCR occurrence patterns. The later analysis used no new phenotypic data to find candidate immune exposures, relying instead on TCR beta sequences and their occurrence across donors. To decide whether each TCR beta V gene segment behaved as functional or pseudogenic, an earlier analysis of fewer than 750 of the donors relied on high-throughput TCR beta sequencing. Alongside the repertoire data, information on donor age, sex, ethnicity and CMV serostatus was compiled. Genome-wide SNP genotypes for about 65% of the roughly 700 donors were used in a later genetic analysis, which treated that subset as a discovery cohort. Every repertoire in the discovery cohort had been generated on one and the same sequencing platform. HLA typing included class I and class II loci at four-digit resolution. The number of donors typed differed by locus, with about 629-630 for A, B, C, DRB1 and DQB1, 522 for DQA1, about 610 for DPA1, and some 470 for DPB1. Roughly 5 DR-DQ haplotypes were handled as single units for association and clustering, since linkage in the cohort was strong. Among some 400 genotyped donors of the cohort, an average of around 220,000 unique TCR beta nucleotide sequences was sequenced per donor, of which approximately 18% were non-productive. Broader findings and caveats from the paper: Because HLA typing was missing for some donors at each locus, association tests included only the typed subset. A later genetic analysis associated a missense DCLRE1C variant with V-gene and J-gene trimming of TCR beta chains, and an independent cohort replicated the association. Most TCR sequences were observed very rarely across donors, whereas some public TCRs were present in many individuals. In vitro tests confirmed that a few of the cytomegalovirus-associated TCR beta chains recognize cytomegalovirus antigens. When HLA alleles, especially DR and DQ, strongly co-occurred, TCR associations were difficult to assign to individual alleles. In this cohort, only TCR beta chains were sequenced, and detectable features were limited by the absence of alpha or paired-chain data. Several of the top co-occurrence clusters appeared to be linked to parvovirus B19, influenza, CMV and Epstein-Barr virus, according to a later analysis. At a false discovery rate of 0.05, a later analysis linked 16,951 TCR beta sequences to specific HLA alleles. A total of fewer than 200 TCR beta chains were listed by the study as associated with cytomegalovirus. The sequencing pipeline was judged likely to have produced a cluster of highly shared sequence variants as a technical artifact. The authors suggested that the approach could potentially be generalized to other disease states and immunological phenotypes. Presence/absence analyses assumed roughly uniform sequencing depth across donors, an assumption that may not hold. The only immune exposure information available for the cohort was CMV serostatus. The classifier was reported to diagnose cytomegalovirus status with high specificity and sensitivity in both the original and validation cohorts. A later analysis found that HLA-associated TCR beta chains were more clonally expanded and had lower generation probabilities than equally common non-associated chains. In a later genetic analysis, fewer N-insertions in productive TCRs were reported among donors in an Asian-associated ancestry cluster than the roughly 710-donor mean. Broadly in line with IMGT annotations, most TCR beta V segments showed up in productive rearrangements about 87% or about 30% of the time in an earlier analysis of several hundred of the donors. A further reported finding was that TCR beta sequences accurately predicted the HLA-A and HLA-B alleles for most subjects in the first cohort. According to a later analysis, TCR association rates differed among HLA loci, with DRB1 alleles showing the most associated TCRs and HLA-C alleles showing the fewest. Linkage disequilibrium might explain the correlated functional status among segregating V segments, but an unknown experimental factor could not be excluded. A later analysis found that most CMV-associated TCR beta chains appeared HLA-restricted, with HLA associations seemingly driven largely by CMV exposure. Because counts were too low, 15 to 20 rarely observed V segments, including chromosome 9 orphons, were left out of the earlier analysis of 587 of the donors. Because the 87-base-pair reads could not distinguish some IMGT-functional V segments, including TRBV6-2 and TRBV6-3, those segments were excluded.

Library preparation was by the immunoSEQ multiplex PCR assay. The multiplex PCR relied on a mix of 60 forward primers for TCR Vbeta segments and 13 reverse primers for TCR Jbeta segments. The CDR3 region of rearranged TCR beta genes was amplified from genomic DNA with a multiplex PCR assay. Amplified TCR beta libraries were sequenced as 87-base-pair reads on the Illumina HiSeq System. In the authors' own workflow: In a later analysis, tens of millions of unique TCR beta chains were counted across the 500 to 700 repertoires, and roughly 11 million of these chains were shared by at least two donors. Raw reads were error-corrected and collapsed into unique sequences by a nearest-neighbor algorithm in which closely related sequences were merged to remove PCR and sequencing errors. CDR3 sequences were aligned to IMGT reference sequences to assign V, D and J gene segments. For a sequence to be retained, a match of at least six nucleotides to both a V gene segment and a J gene segment was required. Rearrangements were classified as productive when the CDR3 lacked stop codons and remained in frame with V and J, and all other rearrangements were classified as non-productive. CDR3 was defined by IMGT convention, running from the second conserved V-encoded cysteine to the conserved J-encoded phenylalanine. In an earlier analysis of around 640 of the donors, sequences lacking an unambiguous match to a single V gene segment were excluded. An earlier analysis of several hundred of the donors called V segments functional above 56.7% productive rearrangements and segregating when the between-donor standard deviation exceeded 5%. To diagnose cytomegalovirus status from the catalog of TCR beta chain sequences, a statistical classification framework was built. In a later analysis, V and J genes were assigned by comparing TCR nucleotide sequences against IMGT/GENE-DB human TR gene sequences. A later analysis assigned CDR3 sequences and most-parsimonious VDJ recombination scenarios with the TCRdist pipeline. In a later analysis, every TCR beta chain was defined by the combination of its CDR3 amino acid sequence and its V-gene family, and reads without a unique V-gene family were dropped. A later analysis removed roughly 590 highly shared, low-generation-probability nucleotide sequences to deal with suspected cross-contamination and a sequencing artifact. A later analysis calculated a clonal expansion index for each public chain from normalized within-repertoire ranks of inferred template counts. In a later analysis, generation probabilities were computed using a VDJ recombination model fitted to out-of-frame rearrangements, and the results were checked against IGoR. Hypergeometric tests were used in a later analysis to score TCR-TCR, TCR-HLA and TCR-CMV co-occurrence, with a repertoire-size bias correction applied to the TCR pairs. To estimate false discovery rates, a later analysis permuted the HLA or CMV assignments 20 times. In a later analysis, co-occurring TCRs were grouped with DBSCAN, and TCRdist sequence similarity was added when clustering was performed within HLA-allele-positive subsets. Co-occurrence clustering excluded repertoires with fewer than 30,000 or more than 120,000 public chains, plus five with anomalous nucleotide sharing. TCRdb provides this immuneACCESS table in a form limited to in-frame rearrangements. Some clones are lacking; in checked studies, under half of them reflect an unresolved V gene, and why the rest are absent is not known. For V, J and clone size, that table is used; D and trimming come from the DNA. Here the sample has fewer than 250,000 clones; about 85% occur a single time. The ten largest clonotypes hold approximately 1.4% of the sample.

The V and J ends are trimmed by 3 bases and 1 base, leaving 11 bases between them. Sequences SGHTA (CDR1) and FQGTGA (CDR2) are obtained from the germline V gene. The CDR3 has 15 amino acids, counting the end cysteine and phenylalanine. CDR3 DNA is the only sequence kept; it has 45 bases, read in frame from the first base. Remarks on this clone: What antigen it recognizes has not been identified. The input lacks base qualities; no much larger clone sits a single base away.

In total, about 650 healthy bone marrow donors made up the cohort. Cohort members were all nominally healthy when sampled, although unrecorded immune exposures were likely present. The donor tested CMV seronegative, placing the donor among the roughly 400 seronegative members of the cohort. Each donor provided a peripheral blood sample, and peripheral blood mononuclear cells were used for TCR beta sequencing. The Qiagen DNeasy Blood Extraction Kit was used to extract genomic DNA from the blood cell samples. Recombination connected TRBV7-3 to TRBJ2-3; a tentative D call is TRBD2 (6 bases match). Sequencing was done on a sample of PBMCs. The receptor was derived from a woman aged 45-60 years in good health and CMV-seronegative. In nucleotides, the sequence is TGTGCCAGCAGCTTGAACGGGGGAGGCACAGATACGCAGTATTTT. It is translated as CASSLNGGGTDTQYF.